The text below deals with one TCR beta chain. There is no known antigen for this receptor. The sample holds no much larger clone one base away, and base qualities are not on file. This sample stems from a study of cytomegalovirus exposure and HLA in healthy donors (dated by TCRdb to the late 2010s). Looking at the study overall: An earlier analysis of fewer than 750 of the donors reported about 300 Gb of sequence data and 90 million to 120 million unique TCR beta sequences obtained from 180 million or so T cells. About 280 gigabases of sequencing data and 78 million or so unique TCR sequences were included in an early release covering about 620 HLA-typed donors. The study combined high-throughput TCR immunosequencing, statistical association of individual TCRs with disease status, and machine learning to predict cytomegalovirus infection status. To study patterns of TCR occurrence, a later analysis re-analyzed previously published TCR beta repertoires from several hundred donors and added high-resolution HLA genotyping. Typing coverage differed by locus: A, B, C, DRB1 and DQB1 were typed in roughly 629-630 donors, DQA1 in 500 to 550, DPA1 in around 580, and DPB1 in around 440. A later genetic analysis used genome-wide SNP genotypes for about 65% of the roughly 700 donors, treating that subset as a discovery cohort. Rather than drawing on any new phenotypic data, the later analysis identified candidate immune exposures from TCR beta sequences and the way those sequences occurred across donors. A separate validation cohort of about 110 different subjects was used in addition to the 666-subject first cohort. A handful of DR-DQ haplotypes were handled as single units for association and clustering because linkage in the cohort was strong. Of the 300 to 500 genotyped donors, roughly 80% were placed in the genetic ancestry cluster associated with self-reported Caucasian donors. HLA typing covered class I and class II loci at four-digit resolution. Donor age, sex, ethnicity and CMV serostatus were compiled together with the repertoire data. Every discovery cohort repertoire had been produced on one sequencing platform. The study used immunosequencing to profile the T cell repertoires of several hundred subjects and linked those repertoires to cytomegalovirus serostatus. Across some 400 genotyped donors of the cohort, an average of about 220,000 unique TCR beta nucleotide sequences per donor were sequenced, and roughly 18% of those sequences were non-productive. An earlier analysis of around 640 of the donors used high-throughput TCR beta sequencing to judge whether each TCR beta V gene segment behaved as functional or pseudogenic. The study aimed to test whether cataloging public T cell receptors could reveal signatures of past pathogen exposure. General conclusions and limits of the study: In a later analysis, HLA-associated TCR beta chains were found to be more clonally expanded and to have lower generation probabilities than equally common non-associated chains. Linkage disequilibrium might explain the correlated functional status among segregating V segments, but an unknown experimental factor could not be excluded. Three of the identified cytomegalovirus-associated TCR beta chains were confirmed in vitro to be specific for cytomegalovirus antigens. Broadly in line with IMGT annotations, most TCR beta V segments showed up in productive rearrangements about 90% or about 30% of the time in an earlier analysis of several hundred of the donors. A further reported finding was that TCR beta sequences accurately predicted the HLA-A and HLA-B alleles for most subjects in the first cohort. Because counts were too low, more than 15 rarely observed V segments, including chromosome 9 orphons, were excluded from the earlier analysis of 587 of the donors. The sequencing pipeline was judged likely to have produced a cluster of highly shared sequence variants as a technical artifact. It was suggested by the authors that the approach could potentially be generalized to other disease states and immunological phenotypes. At a false discovery rate of 0.05, a later analysis linked around 15,000 TCR beta sequences to specific HLA alleles. Some IMGT-functional V segments, including TRBV6-2 and TRBV6-3, could not be told apart with the 87-base-pair reads, so those segments were excluded. Strong co-occurrence of HLA alleles, especially DR and DQ, made assigning TCR associations to individual alleles difficult. The classifier was reported to diagnose cytomegalovirus status with high specificity and sensitivity in both the original cohort and the validation cohort. Most CMV-associated TCR beta chains appeared to be HLA-restricted in a later analysis, and the HLA associations seemed to be driven largely by CMV exposure. A later analysis found that TCR association rates varied across HLA loci, with DRB1 alleles showing the most associated TCRs and HLA-C alleles the fewest. In this cohort, only TCR beta chains were sequenced, and detectable features were limited by the absence of alpha or paired-chain data. Sequencing depth was assumed to be roughly uniform across donors in the presence/absence analyses, though that assumption may not hold. According to a later analysis, parvovirus B19, influenza, CMV and Epstein-Barr virus appeared linked to several top co-occurrence clusters. Because HLA typing was missing for some donors at each locus, association tests included only the typed subset. In a later genetic analysis, a missense DCLRE1C variant was associated with V-gene and J-gene trimming of TCR beta chains, and the association was replicated in an independent cohort. The study gave a list of about 150 TCR beta chains associated with cytomegalovirus. Across donors, most TCR sequences were observed very rarely, whereas some public TCRs were present in many individuals. A later genetic analysis reported fewer N-insertions in productive TCRs among donors in an Asian-associated ancestry cluster than the roughly 700-donor mean. The only immune exposure information available for the cohort was CMV serostatus.

The library was obtained by the immunoSEQ multiplex PCR assay. For the multiplex PCR, a mixture combining 60 forward primers for TCR Vbeta segments and 13 reverse primers for TCR Jbeta segments was used. The CDR3 region of rearranged TCR beta genes was amplified from genomic DNA by a multiplex PCR assay. On the Illumina HiSeq System, the amplified TCR beta libraries were sequenced as 87-base-pair reads. Processing in the source paper ran as follows. A later analysis counted some 80 million unique TCR beta chains across the 650 to 800 repertoires, and 9 million to 14 million of these chains were shared by at least two donors. A nearest-neighbor algorithm error-corrected the raw reads and collapsed the reads into unique sequences, merging closely related sequences to remove PCR and sequencing errors. To assign V, D and J gene segments, CDR3 sequences were aligned to IMGT reference sequences. For a sequence to be retained, a match of at least six nucleotides to both a V gene segment and a J gene segment was required. A rearrangement counted as productive if the CDR3 had no stop codons and remained in frame with V and J, and every other rearrangement counted as non-productive. Following IMGT convention, CDR3 was defined as the stretch from the second conserved V-encoded cysteine up to the conserved J-encoded phenylalanine. In an earlier analysis of around 640 of the donors, sequences lacking an unambiguous match to a single V gene segment were excluded. In an earlier analysis of about 590 of the donors, a V segment was called functional when productive rearrangements were above 56.7%, and segregating when the standard deviation between donors exceeded 5%. A statistical classification framework was built to diagnose cytomegalovirus status from the catalog of TCR beta chain sequences. In a later analysis, TCR nucleotide sequences were compared against IMGT/GENE-DB human TR gene sequences so that V and J genes could be assigned. In a later analysis, CDR3 sequences and most-parsimonious VDJ recombination scenarios were assigned using the TCRdist pipeline. In a later analysis, every TCR beta chain was defined by the combination of its CDR3 amino acid sequence and its V-gene family, and reads without a unique V-gene family were dropped. In a later analysis, approximately 590 highly shared, low-generation-probability nucleotide sequences were removed to address suspected cross-contamination and a sequencing artifact. For each public chain, a later analysis derived a clonal expansion index from normalized ranks of inferred template counts within each repertoire. In a later analysis, generation probabilities were computed using a VDJ recombination model fitted to out-of-frame rearrangements, and the results were checked against IGoR. In a later analysis, hypergeometric tests were used to score TCR-TCR, TCR-HLA and TCR-CMV co-occurrence, with a repertoire-size bias correction applied to TCR pairs. In a later analysis, false discovery rates were estimated by permuting HLA or CMV assignments 20 times. In a later analysis, co-occurring TCRs were grouped using DBSCAN, with TCRdist sequence similarity added in when clustering inside HLA-allele-positive subsets. Repertoires with fewer than 30,000 or more than 120,000 public chains were left out of co-occurrence clustering, as were a handful of repertoires with anomalous nucleotide sharing. The immuneACCESS repertoire file appears here via TCRdb, limited to in-frame rearrangements. These files lack a portion of the clones; in checked studies, under half of the deficit traces to unresolved V genes, and the cause of the others is not known. The V and J calls and clone size are taken from that table; D and trimming were inferred from the DNA. Across this sample there are about 120,000 clones, with about 79% seen only once. The ten most abundant clones make up 2% to 2.5% of the sample.

The CDR3 numbers 15 residues from cysteine through phenylalanine. The entry retains the CDR3 DNA only, 45 bases that are in frame from base 1. CDR1 is given as MRHNA and CDR2 as SNTAGT, both from the germline V gene. The junction shows trimming of 0 bases on V and 6 bases on J, and the gene matches do not reach 5 bases of it. The cohort comprised 550 to 700 healthy bone marrow donors. At the time of sampling, every cohort member was nominally healthy, though immune exposures that went unrecorded were likely present. Of the approximately 610 cohort members, about 280 had positive CMV serostatus and 352 had negative CMV serostatus, and CMV serostatus was not recorded for the donor. A peripheral blood sample was provided by each donor, and peripheral blood mononuclear cells were used for TCR beta sequencing. The Qiagen DNeasy Blood Extraction Kit was used to extract genomic DNA from the blood cell samples.

The source material was PBMCs. Recombination joined TRBV6-4 with TRBJ2-1; 7 of the junction bases match TRBD1. This TCR derives from a human donor in good health. The bases read TGTGCCAGCAGTGACTCGACAGGGTTCACCAATGAGCAGTTCTTC. The translation is CASSDSTGFTNEQFF.